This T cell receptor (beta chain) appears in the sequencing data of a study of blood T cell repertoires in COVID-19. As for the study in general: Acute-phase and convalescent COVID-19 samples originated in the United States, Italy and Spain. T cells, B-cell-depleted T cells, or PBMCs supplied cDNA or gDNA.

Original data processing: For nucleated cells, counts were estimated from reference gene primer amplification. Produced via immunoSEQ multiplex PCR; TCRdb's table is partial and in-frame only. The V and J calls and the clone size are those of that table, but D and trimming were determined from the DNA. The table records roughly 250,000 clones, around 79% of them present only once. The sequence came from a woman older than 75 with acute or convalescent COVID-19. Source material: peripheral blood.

The chain's CDR3 is CASSQEVHSSNYGYTF. In DNA, the CDR3 is TGCGCCAGCAGCCAAGAAGTTCATAGTTCGAACTATGGCTACACCTTC. This sequence joins TRBV4-3 and TRBJ1-2; D gene unclear. The germline CDR1 and CDR2 sequences are LGHNA and YSLEER. V shed 0 bases and J shed 2 bases, with 13 bases lying between them. The CDR3 is 16 amino acids.